The clone carrying this T cell receptor (beta chain) was seen at least ten times. What it binds is unknown. TCR beta CDR3 regions were amplified from RNA transcripts. First-round RT-PCR of the TCR CDR3 relied on the HTBI primer set. TCRdb used MiXCR to reprocess the multiplex PCR reads, holding one entry per CDR3 protein. The sample gives some 490,000 distinct CDR3 sequences, around a fifth of which show up once; 45% to 50% is in the top ten. The sample comes from a study of T cells in Graves' hyperthyroidism and ophthalmopathy. Study findings and constraints: Blood also contained most expanded thyroid clonotypes above 0.001. A model built on 13 V-J features separated ophthalmopathy from stable hyperthyroidism.

The germline CDR1 and CDR2 sequences are MDHEN and SYDVKM. The CDR3 covers 11 residues. V lost 3 bases to trimming and J lost 8 bases, with 7 bases between them. The chain combines TRBV28 with TRBJ1-1, with D unresolved. This TCR came from a woman aged 65 to 85 with Graves' ophthalmopathy. The sequenced sample consisted of blood. Here the CDR3 DNA reads TGTGCCAGCAGTTTGACCAACGAAGCTTTCTTT. This gives the protein CASSLTNEAFF.